A selection of T cell receptor beta chains follows, all from one sample in a study of blood T cell repertoires in COVID-19. This table comes from immunoSEQ multiplex PCR, and its TCRdb copy is limited to in-frame clones, with some not included. Seen here are roughly 290,000 clones, 70% to 90% observed once, and the top ten hold approximately 4.2%. The sample consisted of PBMCs or T cells enriched from blood (not recorded which). The receptors were sampled from a woman in her 30s who had recovered from COVID-19. The CDR3 runs from the conserved cysteine through the conserved F or W.

j_call v_call cdr3_aa
TRBJ1-5 TRBV28 CASSLAGGEYLQPQHF
TRBJ1-2 TRBV3-1/TRBV3-2 CASSLTGNYGYTF
TRBJ1-1 TRBV6-6 CASTLTGGGNTEAFF
TRBJ1-1 TRBV6-7 CASRGHLKAFF
TRBJ1-6 TRBV10-3 CAISDSGYDSPLHF
TRBJ1-4 TRBV6-1 CASSEGQTGGREKLFF
TRBJ2-1 TRBV19 CASSMKGGILLPRGYNEQFF
TRBJ2-7 TRBV4-1 CASSQGRGRLSGRPSYEQYF
TRBJ2-4 TRBV2 CASNGGRNIQYF
TRBJ1-6 TRBV6-5 CASRTGSSYNSPLHF
TRBJ2-3 TRBV5-6 CASPLSARGAESTDTQYF
TRBJ2-2 TRBV7-6 CASSGTSSWGELFF
TRBJ2-7 TRBV29-1 CSGGTVREQYF
TRBJ2-7 TRBV7-9 CASSLADRQTYEQYF
TRBJ2-1 TRBV28 CASSFPEKTYNEQFF
TRBJ1-6 TRBV6-1 CASSEAAGARSPLHF
TRBJ2-1 TRBV5-1 CASILAGGHNEQFF
TRBJ1-2 TRBV7-9 CASRISGQGVYGYTF
TRBJ2-7 TRBV11-2 CASNPWDIQLHPYEQYF
TRBJ1-1 TRBV19 CASSPTGFGTEAFF
TRBJ2-1 TRBV3-1/TRBV3-2 CASSQGFGTGATLSYNEQFF
TRBJ1-5 TRBV7-2 CASSSRQGLASNQPQHF
TRBJ1-3 TRBV5-6 CASSLGQVSGNTIYF
TRBJ1-6 TRBV27 CASSFRTGGSPLHF
TRBJ2-3 TRBV9 CASSVEPGSVTDTQYF
TRBJ2-5 TRBV2 CASSDLAGNQETQYF
TRBJ2-7 TRBV15 CATSRIPGQGISEQYF
TRBJ1-1 TRBV19 CASNVASRVNTEAFF
TRBJ2-6 TRBV28 CASITGQGLAGANVLTF
TRBJ1-2 TRBV28 CASSTNTGANYGYTF
TRBJ1-3 TRBV9 CASSVEGGTGNTIYF
TRBJ2-2 TRBV11-3 CASSLSGSQSTNTGELFF
TRBJ2-7 TRBV6-5 CASTWRHEQYF
TRBJ2-3 TRBV4-2 CASSPTGGGAADTQYF
TRBJ1-1 TRBV25-1 CASSEYRGTEAFF
TRBJ2-7 TRBV27 CASSPLGQGSYEQYF
TRBJ2-4 TRBV7-9 CASSSRWAGVGNIQYF
TRBJ1-3 TRBV7-9 CASSLAPENTIYF
TRBJ2-2 TRBV9 CASSVTAGGPDTGELFF
TRBJ1-1 TRBV4-1 CASSQERGSVAEAFF
TRBJ2-5 TRBV6-1 CASSETPPSETQYF
TRBJ2-1 TRBV30 CAWSDNEQFF
TRBJ1-5 TRBV7-2 CASSPKTAYQPQHF
TRBJ2-2 TRBV27 CASSRTGFLGGELFF
TRBJ2-7 TRBV18 CASSPVDRGSAYEQYF